These 23 T cell receptor beta chains originate from one sample sequenced in a study of CD8 T cells in ankylosing spondylitis (dated by TCRdb to between 2016 and 2019). The library was obtained by 5' RACE. Data came from an Illumina HiSeq 2500. TCRdb cleaned the public reads at Q25 with fastp, built clones with MiXCR and kept in-frame beta chains. Entries that share a CDR3 protein sequence are merged under the most common genes and DNA. For this sample the table gives just under 95,000 distinct CDR3 sequences, of which 8.8% were detected only once. The top ten clonotypes cover under 6% of the sample. The sequenced sample consisted of blood, either unsorted or a sorted T cell fraction (not recorded which). The origin of the receptors is a male donor with ankylosing spondylitis or in good health (not recorded which).

In the case of this clonotype: This likely comes from a read error, as the CDR3 has no conserved phenylalanine or tryptophan at its end. The chain couples TRBV20-1 to TRBJ2-1, with D perhaps matching TRBD2 (7 bases). This CDR3 comprises 17 residues. The ends were cut back, 3 bases at V and 0 bases at J, with 18 bases in the middle. Germline CDR1 DFQATT, CDR2 SNEGSKA (reference sequence). CDR3 bases: TGCAGTGCTAGCTGGGGGGGGCAGGCCAGCTCCTACAATGAGCAGTTCTTG. Its protein product is CSASWGGQASSYNEQFL.

This chain links TRBV20-1 with TRBJ1-5; D might be TRBD1 (6 bases). V dropped 3 bases and J dropped 4 bases, with 10 bases sitting between them. Germline assignment: CDR1 DFQATT and CDR2 SNEGSKA (reference sequence). This CDR3 contains 13 residues. The DNA of the CDR3 is TGCAGTGCTAGCGCAAGGGGGAATCAGCCCCAGCATTTT. Amino acids: CSASARGNQPQHF.

This clonotype showed up many times. This chain connects TRBV12-3 or TRBV12-4 to TRBJ2-5; D might be TRBD1 or TRBD2, each matching 6 bases. The ends were cut back, 3 bases at V and 5 bases at J, with 16 bases in the middle. The CDR3 has 15 amino acids. CDR3 in DNA: TGTGCCAGCAGTTTCGTCGGGGGCGGTGAGGAGACCCAGTACTTC. Residues: CASSFVGGGEETQYF.

This clonotype was seen repeatedly, ten times or more. The chain carries TRBV3-1 and TRBJ2-5; possible D gene TRBD2, 5 bases. V shed 1 base and J shed 3 bases, with 6 bases lying between them. This CDR3 contains 13 residues. In germline, CDR1 is LGHDT, CDR2 YNNKEL (reference sequence). CDR3 sequence: CASSQVGKETQYF. The CDR3 DNA follows: TGTGCCAGCAGCCAAGTCGGGAAAGAGACCCAGTACTTC.

The rearrangement joins TRBV14 to TRBJ2-5, with TRBD1 as a possible D gene (6 bases). V dropped 3 bases and J dropped 0 bases, with 14 bases sitting between them. CDR3 size: 16 residues. The germline CDR1 and CDR2 sequences are SGHDN and FVKESK. CDR3 sequence reads: CASSHGQNVNQETQYF. Written as DNA, the CDR3 is TGTGCCAGCAGCCACGGACAGAACGTGAACCAAGAGACCCAGTACTTC.

This clonotype was observed many times. The V gene is TRBV29-1, the J gene TRBJ2-7; no reliable D call. There are 11 residues in the CDR3. Trimming left V 0 bases short and J 3 bases short, with 3 bases between. Looked up from germline, CDR1 is SQVTM and CDR2 is ANQGSEA. The CDR3 spells CSVEEFYEQYF. The CDR3 nucleotides read TGCAGCGTTGAAGAGTTCTACGAGCAGTACTTC.

This clonotype was seen many times. The chain uses TRBV6-2 or TRBV6-3 and TRBJ2-7; possible D gene TRBD1, 6 bases. V lost 5 bases to trimming and J lost 4 bases, with 12 bases between them. This CDR3 spans 13 amino acids. The germline V gene encodes CDR1 MNHEY and CDR2 SVGEGT. DNA of the CDR3: TGTGCCAGCAGTGGAACAGGGAGATACGAGCAGTACTTC. Its protein is CASSGTGRYEQYF.

This clonotype was observed many times. V gene TRBV28 combines with J gene TRBJ2-7; D perhaps matches TRBD1 (5 bases). This CDR3 contains 14 residues. V shed 8 bases and J shed 2 bases, with 16 bases lying between them. From germline, CDR1 is MDHEN and CDR2 SYDVKM. The CDR3 region has the DNA TGTGCCAGCCTCTACAGGCACGGACCCTACGAGCAGTACTTC. It specifies CASLYRHGPYEQYF.

The table lists this clonotype with many counts. The chain recombines TRBV20-1 with TRBJ2-1, with 7 bases lining up with TRBD1. Germline CDR1 DFQATT, CDR2 SNEGSKA (reference sequence). The CDR3 loop spans 15 amino acids. J gave up 5 bases and V 5 bases, and 12 bases lay outside the gene matches. The CDR3 coding sequence is TGCAGTGCTCCGACAGGGCATCCCAAAAACAATGAGCAGTTCTTC. Translated: CSAPTGHPKNNEQFF.

Many counts were recorded for this clonotype. The DNA of the CDR3 is TGCAGTGCTAGGACAGGGGGCGCATCCCGGGGGGAGCTGTTTTTT. It is translated as CSARTGGASRGELFF. The chain links TRBV20-1 to TRBJ2-2, with TRBD1 identical over 10 bases. The germline gives CDR1 DFQATT, CDR2 SNEGSKA (reference sequence). The CDR3 runs 15 residues. V gave up 3 bases and J gave up 8 bases; unmatched junction bases: 9.

The sample holds many counts of this clonotype. The chain employs TRBV29-1 and TRBJ2-2; D is undetermined. The CDR3 covers 13 residues. V dropped 6 bases and J dropped 2 bases, with 10 bases sitting between them. From germline, CDR1 is SQVTM and CDR2 ANQGSEA. DNA for the CDR3: TGCAGCGTGGCCGGTGAAAACACCGGGGAGCTGTTTTTT. This encodes CSVAGENTGELFF.

This clonotype was seen many times. The chain combines TRBV14 with TRBJ2-3; D gene uncertain. V shed 2 bases and J shed 0 bases, with 12 bases lying between them. CDR1 is SGHDN and CDR2 is FVKESK in the germline V gene. The CDR3 contains 16 residues. CDR3 nucleotides: TGTGCCAGCAGCCAACCCACAGCAGCTAGCACAGATACGCAGTATTTT. Translating it yields CASSQPTAASTDTQYF.

This rearrangement joins TRBV29-1 to TRBJ2-7; a weak D match, TRBD2 (5 bases). Per the germline V gene, CDR1 is SQVTM and CDR2 is ANQGSEA. Trimming shortened V by 7 bases and J by 3 bases, and 16 bases separated the two germline ends. The CDR3 sequence is 13 residues long. CDR3 sequence (DNA): TGCAGCGCTTCGCGGGCATCTAACTACGAGCAGTACTTC. It specifies CSASRASNYEQYF.

Many counts were recorded for this clonotype. The J gene is TRBJ2-5, the V gene TRBV9; TRBD2 aligns across 11 bases. The ends lost 0 bases at V and 3 bases at J; junction bases unmatched: 13. CDR3 length: 19 amino acids. CDR1 and CDR2 (germline): SGDLS, YYNGEE. The CDR3: CASSVDGGPTSGEKETQYF. The CDR3 region has the DNA TGTGCCAGCAGCGTAGACGGAGGACCGACTAGCGGGGAAAAAGAGACCCAGTACTTC.

This clonotype was recorded at least ten times. The chain employs TRBV20-1 and TRBJ2-7, with D perhaps TRBD1 (5 bases). The CDR3 totals 13 residues. The V and J ends lost 3 bases and 0 bases respectively, with 9 bases between them. Looked up from germline, CDR1 is DFQATT and CDR2 is SNEGSKA (reference sequence). The CDR3 is CSASSGSSYEQYF. The CDR3 DNA reads TGCAGTGCTAGTTCAGGGTCCTCCTACGAGCAGTACTTC.

This clonotype occurred a few times. The genes are TRBV29-1 and TRBJ1-4, with 7 bases lining up with TRBD1. The V segment lost 6 bases and the J segment 5 bases; nucleotides outside the gene matches: 9. The CDR3 runs 14 residues. Germline lookup yields CDR1 SQVTM and CDR2 ANQGSEA. CDR3 amino acids: CSVADRVDNEKLFF. In nucleotides, the CDR3 is TGCAGCGTCGCCGACAGGGTTGACAATGAAAAACTGTTTTTT.

This sequence joins TRBV6-1 and TRBJ2-1, with D perhaps TRBD1 (6 bases). The CDR3 spans 13 residues. The germline CDR1 and CDR2 sequences are MNHNS and SASEGT. V shed 6 bases and J shed 7 bases, with 13 bases lying between them. This CDR3 is CASSGTSMNEQFF. CDR3 nucleotide sequence: TGTGCCAGCAGCGGGACATCCATGAATGAGCAGTTCTTC.

This clonotype was observed at least ten times. V is TRBV11-2 and J is TRBJ2-2; the match to TRBD2 covers 10 bases. V dropped 0 bases and J dropped 8; count of bases not matched to a gene: 6. Germline lookup yields CDR1 SGHAT and CDR2 FQNNGV. CDR3 length: 16 amino acids. CDR3 nucleotide sequence: TGTGCCAGCAGCTTAGAAGCGGGGGGGCAATCGGGGGAGCTGTTTTTT. Translation gives CASSLEAGGQSGELFF. Full variable domain (missing parts from reference TRBV11-2 and TRBJ2-2): EAGVAQSPRYKIIEKRQSVAFWCNPISGHATLYWYQQILGQGPKLLIQFQNNGVVDDSQLPKDRFSAERLKGVDSTLKIQPAKLEDSAVYLCASSLEAGGQSGELFFGEGSRLTVL.

This clonotype was counted ten times or more. The chain carries TRBV5-5 and TRBJ2-5, with D perhaps matching TRBD1 (6 bases). Trimming cost V 2 bases and J 2 bases, with 10 bases left between them. CDR3 length: 14 residues. The germline CDR1 and CDR2 sequences are SGHKS and YYEKEE (reference sequence). The CDR3 nucleotides are TGTGCCAGCAGCTTACAGGGTGCTCAAGAGACCCAGTACTTC. Amino acid sequence: CASSLQGAQETQYF. The complete variable domain, with remaining parts taken from reference TRBV5-5 and TRBJ2-5, reads DAGVTQSPTHLIKTRGQQVTLRCSPISGHKSVSWYQQVLGQGPQFIFQYYEKEERGRGNFPDRFSARQFPNYSSELNVNALLLGDSALYLCASSLQGAQETQYFGPGTRLLVL.

This clonotype showed up many times. J is TRBJ1-1 and V is TRBV9; weak D call: TRBD1 (6 bases). The ends were cut back, 2 bases at V and 0 bases at J, with 8 bases in the middle. Germline V gene sequence: CDR1 SGDLS, CDR2 YYNGEE. CDR3 length: 14 amino acids. The CDR3 region is CASSVTGMNTEAFF. The DNA of the CDR3 is TGTGCCAGCAGCGTGACAGGTATGAACACTGAAGCTTTCTTT.

The table lists this clonotype with a few counts. The rearrangement joins TRBV7-9 to TRBJ1-1; D may be TRBD1 (5 bases). The CDR3 extends over 16 amino acids. V lost 5 bases to trimming and J lost 1 base, with 17 bases between them. The germline V gene encodes CDR1 SEHNR and CDR2 FQNEAQ (reference sequence). The CDR3 region is CASSPGAGRGNTEAFF. The CDR3 DNA is TGTGCCAGCAGCCCCGGGGCAGGGAGGGGGAACACTGAAGCTTTCTTT.

The sample holds a few counts of this clonotype. The rearrangement joins TRBV29-1 to TRBJ1-1, with no clear D. CDR1 and CDR2 (germline): SQVTM, ANQGSEA. CDR3 length: 13 residues. The chain's CDR3 is CTELGGSNTEAFF. In DNA form, the CDR3 reads TGCACCGAGTTGGGCGGATCGAACACTGAAGCTTTCTTT.

This clonotype appeared many times. V and J are TRBV7-3 and TRBJ2-7; 9 bases match TRBD1. The CDR3 loop spans 15 amino acids. Germline trimming cut 2 bases from V and 4 bases from J; bases unmatched to any gene: 6. Germline CDR1 SGHTA, CDR2 FQGTGA. The CDR3 DNA reads as TGTGCCAGCAGCTTAGACGGACAGGGGATATACGAGCAGTACTTC. Protein: CASSLDGQGIYEQYF.